The clone carrying this TCR beta chain was observed once. The V end lost 4 bases, the J end lost 6 bases, and 8 bases lay between the germline ends. The CDR3 totals 12 residues. Germline V gene sequence: CDR1 SEHNR, CDR2 FQNEAQ (reference sequence). The data belong to a study of blood T cell repertoires in COVID-19. Study in general: PBMCs, B-cell-depleted T cells, or T cells were the source of the cDNA or gDNA that made up the material.

Here immunoSEQ multiplex PCR was the method, and the copy in TCRdb shows in-frame clones only, minus some. The table includes 350,000 to 450,000 clones, 80% to 90% detected once. The receptor was derived from a man aged 30 to 45 who had recovered from COVID-19. The sequenced material came from PBMCs or T cells enriched from blood (not recorded which). The gene calls are TRBV7-9 and TRBJ2-3; D ambiguous. This chain's CDR3 is CASSSISDTQYF. CDR3 nucleotides: TGTGCCAGCAGCTCGATTAGCGATACGCAGTATTTT.